Shown below are 8 T cell receptor beta chains from a single sample sequenced in a study of PD-L1 blockade in urothelial cancer. Time point specified: pretreatment peripheral blood. The assay was immunoSEQ multiplex PCR, and TCRdb's table has in-frame clones only and misses some. The sample has around 71,000 clones, approximately 86% seen once. The sample was PBMCs, taken around atezolizumab (anti-PD-L1) treatment. The receptors here all came from a man aged 35-49 years with urothelial cancer.

V usage is TRBV6-5 and J usage is TRBJ2-1; perhaps TRBD1 as D (5 bases). CDR3 size: 16 residues. From germline, CDR1 is MNHEY and CDR2 SVGAGI. The V and J ends lost 0 bases and 8 bases respectively, with 17 bases between them. CDR3 amino acids: CASSYSRPGHPYEQFF. The CDR3 DNA is TGTGCCAGCAGTTACTCGAGGCCAGGGCACCCCTATGAGCAGTTCTTC.

The chain links TRBV4-1 to TRBJ2-1; no definite D call. Per the germline V gene, CDR1 is MGHRA and CDR2 is YSYEKL. The CDR3 covers 13 residues. The ends were cut back, 0 bases at V and 3 bases at J, with 3 bases in the middle. The CDR3 spells CASSQDSYNEQFF. CDR3 coding DNA: TGCGCCAGCAGCCAAGATAGCTACAATGAGCAGTTCTTC.

J is TRBJ1-4 and V is TRBV6-5; D uncertain. V was pared by 6 bases and J by 2 bases, with 7 bases between. Germline V gives CDR1 MNHEY, CDR2 SVGAGI. The CDR3 sequence is 13 residues long. As DNA, the CDR3 is TGTGCCAGCAGGAGGGTGACTAATGAAAAACTGTTTTTT. Residues: CASRRVTNEKLFF.

The V call is TRBV4-1, the J call TRBJ2-1; the match to TRBD1 covers 11 bases. Trimming took 4 bases from V and 2 from J; bases not matched to a gene: 7. The CDR3 has 17 amino acids. The germline gives CDR1 MGHRA, CDR2 YSYEKL. The CDR3 DNA sequence: TGCGCCAGCAGCCGAAACCGGGACAGGGGGACCTACAATGAGCAGTTCTTC. Translated: CASSRNRDRGTYNEQFF.

This chain links TRBV6-6 with TRBJ1-2, with D maybe TRBD1 (5 bases). Looked up from germline, CDR1 is MNHNY and CDR2 is SVGAGI (reference sequence). There are 13 residues in the CDR3. V lost 5 bases, J lost 3 bases, and 10 bases lay in between. The CDR3 nucleotides read TGTGCCAGCAGTGAGAGACAGCACTATGGCTACACCTTC. Translating it yields CASSERQHYGYTF.

The chain carries TRBV28 and TRBJ2-6; TRBD1 agrees at 11 bases. The ends lost 9 bases at V and 0 bases at J; junction bases unmatched: 7. The CDR3 is made up of 17 amino acids. CDR1 and CDR2 from the germline V gene are MDHEN and SYDVKM. CDR3 amino acids: CASLGTGGSSGANVLTF. The CDR3 nucleotides are TGTGCCAGTTTGGGGACAGGGGGAAGCTCTGGGGCCAACGTCCTGACTTTC.

V is TRBV7-9 and J is TRBJ2-1, with D perhaps TRBD2 (6 bases). V dropped 1 base and J dropped 7 bases, with 14 bases sitting between them. Looked up from germline, CDR1 is SEHNR and CDR2 is FQNEAQ (reference sequence). This CDR3 has 15 amino acids. CDR3 sequence: CASSLETGVRNEQFF. The DNA for the CDR3 is TGTGCCAGCAGCTTAGAAACGGGAGTGAGAAATGAGCAGTTCTTC.

The chain recombines TRBV5-4 with TRBJ2-3, with 9 bases that match TRBD2. J gave up 5 bases and V 9 bases, and 19 bases lay outside the gene matches. This CDR3 spans 17 amino acids. The germline CDR1 and CDR2 sequences are SGHNT and YYREEE (reference sequence). CDR3 coding DNA: TGTGCCATACACGAAGGGCGGGAGGGCCGTTTTAGAGATACGCAGTATTTT. This translates into CAIHEGREGRFRDTQYF.